Listed here are 27 T cell receptor beta chains from one sample, sequenced in a study of T cells in localized non-small cell lung cancer. Profiling relied on immunoSEQ multiplex PCR, and the TCRdb table lists in-frame clones only, not all of them. Of about 15,000 clones in the sample, approximately 85% are singletons; the top ten hold under 30%. This sample comprised peripheral blood, obtained before any cancer treatment. The receptors derive from a female donor of 60 years or more with stage I squamous cell lung carcinoma.

The V and J genes are TRBV6-1 and TRBJ1-2, with TRBD1 as a possible D gene (5 bases). The CDR3 is 14 amino acids. Trimming took off 8 bases at V and 7 bases at J, with 20 bases between the two ends. From germline, CDR1 is MNHNS and CDR2 SASEGT. The CDR3 sequence is CASQKRQGRIGYTF. CDR3 in DNA: TGTGCCAGCCAAAAACGGCAGGGAAGGATTGGCTACACCTTC.

CDR3 loop: CASSLVTDTDTQYF. Written as DNA, the CDR3 is TGTGCCAGCAGCTTAGTGACAGACACAGATACGCAGTATTTT. The chain has TRBV7-6 and TRBJ2-3, with D possibly matching TRBD1 (5 bases). There are 14 residues in the CDR3. V was cut by 1 base and J by 2 bases, with 7 bases left in between. In germline, CDR1 is SGHVS, CDR2 FNYEAQ.

This chain joins TRBV19 and TRBJ1-1; weak D call: TRBD1 (5 bases). Germline V gene sequence: CDR1 LNHDA, CDR2 SQIVND (reference sequence). The CDR3 is 16 amino acids. V lost 3 bases to trimming and J lost 6 bases, with 20 bases between them. CDR3 nucleotide sequence: TGTGCCAGTAGTATTGTCCAGCTTGGGGCGAGCGCTGAAGCTTTCTTT. This translates into CASSIVQLGASAEAFF.

Note on this clone: Different DNA sequences within this sample yield the same CDR3. The chain couples TRBV18 to TRBJ2-7; 9 nucleotides align to TRBD1. Germline values: CDR1 KGHSH, CDR2 LQKENI. After removal of 2 bases from V and 5 bases from J, the junction contained 1 base not matched to a gene. This CDR3 is built from 13 residues. The CDR3 DNA reads as TGTGCCAGCTCACCAGGGACAGGGAACGAGCAGTACTTC. Translated, it gives CASSPGTGNEQYF.

This sequence joins TRBV5-8 and TRBJ1-2; unclear D gene. Germline V gene lookup returns CDR1 SGHTS and CDR2 YDEGEE. Trimming removed 0 bases at V and 4 bases at J, with 4 bases between. The CDR3 consists of 12 residues. This CDR3 is CASSLVAYGYTF. In nucleotides, the CDR3 is TGTGCCAGCAGCTTGGTTGCCTATGGCTACACCTTC. Supplemented by reference TRBV5-8 and TRBJ1-2, the full variable domain reads EAGVTQSPTHLIKTRGQQATLRCSPISGHTSVYWYQQALGLGLQFLLWYDEGEERNRGNFPPRFSGRQFPNYSSELNVNALELEDSALYLCASSLVAYGYTFGSGTRLTVV.

This chain connects TRBV7-6 to TRBJ2-7; possibly TRBD1 for D (5 bases). The CDR3 runs to 15 residues. Trimming pared 5 bases from V and 6 bases from J, leaving 20 bases between. Germline values: CDR1 SGHVS, CDR2 FNYEAQ. DNA of the CDR3: TGTGCCAGCAGCCTGGCTAGGAAAGGGGTTGGCGAGCAGTACTTC. This sequence encodes CASSLARKGVGEQYF.

The chain employs TRBV6-6 and TRBJ1-2; D is perhaps TRBD1 (5 bases). V was pared by 3 bases and J by 5 bases, with 19 bases between. CDR3 size: 16 residues. CDR1 is MNHNY, CDR2 SVGAGI, per germline (reference sequence). CDR3 DNA sequence: TGTGCCAGCAGTTATCCTTACAGGCTTAAAGATTATGGCTACACCTTC. Protein: CASSYPYRLKDYGYTF.

The chain uses TRBV5-5 and TRBJ2-7, with 7 nucleotides matching TRBD1. The CDR3 is 14 amino acids. From germline, CDR1 is SGHKS and CDR2 YYEKEE (reference sequence). Germline trimming cut 3 bases from V and 2 bases from J; bases unmatched to any gene: 5. The CDR3 DNA reads as TGTGCCAGCAGCTGGACGGGACAGACCTACGAGCAGTACTTC. As protein: CASSWTGQTYEQYF. The whole variable domain, remainder taken from reference TRBV5-5 and TRBJ2-7, is DAGVTQSPTHLIKTRGQQVTLRCSPISGHKSVSWYQQVLGQGPQFIFQYYEKEERGRGNFPDRFSARQFPNYSSELNVNALLLGDSALYLCASSWTGQTYEQYFGPGTRLTVT.

The chain recombines TRBV7-6 with TRBJ2-7, with 8 bases fitting TRBD1. Looked up from germline, CDR1 is SGHVS and CDR2 is FNYEAQ. Germline trimming cut 5 bases from V and 2 bases from J; bases unmatched to any gene: 5. The CDR3 has 14 amino acids. The CDR3 loop is CASSTRQGTYEQYF. The CDR3 DNA is TGTGCCAGCAGCACCCGACAGGGGACCTACGAGCAGTACTTC.

The chain uses TRBV27 and TRBJ1-2; 9 bases are a match to TRBD1. The CDR3 totals 16 residues. CDR1 MNHEY and CDR2 SMNVEV come from the germline V gene (reference sequence). The V gene end was trimmed by 6 bases and the J gene end by 3 bases; junction bases not matched to a gene: 11. CDR3 nucleotide sequence: TGTGCCAGCAGAGATCTAGGACAGGGGATGTACTATGGCTACACCTTC. Amino acids: CASRDLGQGMYYGYTF.

The chain is built from TRBV5-6 and TRBJ1-5; TRBD1 is a possible D gene (5 bases). Looked up from germline, CDR1 is SGHDT and CDR2 is YYEEEE. The CDR3 loop spans 14 amino acids. The V end lost 3 bases, the J end lost 3 bases, and 10 bases lay between the germline ends. CDR3 sequence (DNA): TGTGCCAGCAGCTACCGGGACCCCAATCAGCCCCAGCATTTT. It yields the protein CASSYRDPNQPQHF.

The chain uses TRBV5-1 and TRBJ1-1, with D perhaps matching TRBD1 (5 bases). Trimming left V 5 bases short and J 5 bases short, with 13 bases between. The CDR3 covers 13 residues. Germline assignment: CDR1 SGHRS and CDR2 YFSETQ. CDR3 in DNA: TGCGCCAGCAGGCCAGGGAGTGGGACTGAAGCTTTCTTT. Its protein product is CASRPGSGTEAFF.

The chain recombines TRBV7-9 with TRBJ2-7, with D possibly matching TRBD2 (5 bases). CDR1 is SEHNR, CDR2 FQNEAQ, per germline (reference sequence). There are 12 residues in the CDR3. The V and J ends lost 5 bases and 4 bases respectively, with 9 bases between them. The CDR3 DNA follows: TGTGCCAGCAGCCCACTAGGTTACGAGCAGTACTTC. Its translation: CASSPLGYEQYF.

This chain connects TRBV7-9 to TRBJ1-2, with D unclear. The germline CDR1 and CDR2 sequences are SEHNR and FQNEAQ (reference sequence). V was pared by 5 bases and J by 8 bases, with 9 bases between. CDR3 length: 11 amino acids. The CDR3 coding sequence is TGTGCCAGCAGCCCTAACATGGGCTACACCTTC. It encodes CASSPNMGYTF.

This clone appeared a single time. The rearrangement links TRBV4-1 to TRBJ1-2, with 9 bases lining up with TRBD1. Germline assignment: CDR1 MGHRA and CDR2 YSYEKL. V lost 1 base to trimming and J lost 1 base; unmatched junction nucleotides: 10. This CDR3 contains 18 residues. The CDR3 protein is CASSQAPGQGQFNYGYTF. The CDR3 DNA reads TGCGCCAGCAGCCAAGCGCCGGGACAGGGACAATTTAACTATGGCTACACCTTC.

This chain uses TRBV6-4 with TRBJ2-3; 9 positions match TRBD2. Germline V gene data show CDR1 as MRHNA and CDR2 as SNTAGT. The length of the CDR3 is 13 residues. V was clipped by 8 bases and J by 6 bases; unmatched bases: 6. In nucleotides, the CDR3 is TGTGCCAGCCGCCCTAGCGGGACGGATACGCAGTATTTT. Translated: CASRPSGTDTQYF.

This clone was detected only once. The chain carries TRBV5-1 and TRBJ2-5; possible D gene TRBD1, 7 bases. V lost 2 bases to trimming and J lost 3 bases, with 11 bases between them. This CDR3 comprises 14 residues. Germline loops: CDR1 SGHRS, CDR2 YFSETQ. CDR3 residues: CASSFGRGEETQYF. In DNA, the CDR3 is TGCGCCAGCAGCTTCGGCAGGGGGGAAGAGACCCAGTACTTC. Based on the CDR3 plus reference TRBV5-1 and TRBJ2-5, the full variable domain is KAGVTQTPRYLIKTRGQQVTLSCSPISGHRSVSWYQQTPGQGLQFLFEYFSETQRNKGNFPGRFSGRQFSNSRSEMNVSTLELGDSALYLCASSFGRGEETQYFGPGTRLLVL.

V usage is TRBV6-5 and J usage is TRBJ1-1, with D perhaps matching TRBD1 (5 bases). The CDR3 runs to 14 residues. Trimming left V 6 bases short and J 3 bases short, with 14 bases between. The germline gives CDR1 MNHEY, CDR2 SVGAGI. The CDR3 region is CASSGEGMHTEAFF. The CDR3 nucleotides read TGTGCCAGCAGCGGGGAGGGGATGCACACTGAAGCTTTCTTT.

This chain connects TRBV10-2 to TRBJ2-3; D might be TRBD2 (7 bases). The CDR3 has 15 amino acids. Looked up from germline, CDR1 is WSHSY and CDR2 is SAAADI. The ends were cut back, 8 bases at V and 2 bases at J, with 17 bases in the middle. This CDR3 reads CASRGGASLTDTQYF. The CDR3 bases are TGCGCCAGCCGTGGGGGGGCCTCCCTCACAGATACGCAGTATTTT.

This clone was observed once. This chain joins TRBV5-5 and TRBJ2-7; D is possibly TRBD2 (6 bases). From germline, CDR1 is SGHKS and CDR2 YYEKEE (reference sequence). V dropped 0 bases and J dropped 4 bases, with 11 bases sitting between them. The CDR3 totals 14 residues. The chain's CDR3 is CASSLGGGPYEQYF. CDR3 coding DNA: TGTGCCAGCAGCTTGGGGGGAGGTCCGTACGAGCAGTACTTC.

The chain combines TRBV9 with TRBJ1-2; TRBD1 agrees at 10 bases. V shed 1 base, J shed 7 bases, and the junction held 7 bases outside the gene matches. This CDR3 contains 15 residues. Germline CDR1 reads SGDLS; CDR2 reads YYNGEE. The CDR3 region is CASSVRPGQGFGYTF. CDR3 bases: TGTGCCAGCAGCGTAAGGCCGGGACAGGGGTTTGGCTACACCTTC.

V usage is TRBV4-2 and J usage is TRBJ1-5; perhaps TRBD1 as D (6 bases). Germline values: CDR1 LGHNA, CDR2 YNFKEQ. The V end was cut by 3 bases, the J end by 0 bases, with 9 bases between. There are 15 residues in the CDR3. Here the CDR3 DNA reads TGTGCCAGCAGCCAGAAGGGGGGTAGCAATCAGCCCCAGCATTTT. This codes for CASSQKGGSNQPQHF.

This sequence joins TRBV6-5 and TRBJ1-3, with D perhaps matching TRBD1 (6 bases). Trimming took off 8 bases at V and 2 bases at J, with 10 bases between the two ends. Germline CDR1 MNHEY, CDR2 SVGAGI. The CDR3 has 13 amino acids. The CDR3 DNA sequence: TGTGCCAGCGCCTGGGACACTGGAAACACCATATATTTT. Protein sequence: CASAWDTGNTIYF.

This chain connects TRBV9 to TRBJ2-2; D gene unclear. The CDR3 covers 13 residues. V dropped 0 bases and J dropped 5 bases, with 5 bases sitting between them. Germline loops: CDR1 SGDLS, CDR2 YYNGEE. The CDR3 sequence is CASSVVATGELFF. In nucleotides, the CDR3 is TGTGCCAGCAGCGTAGTGGCAACCGGGGAGCTGTTTTTT.

The chain recombines TRBV19 with TRBJ1-4, with D possibly being TRBD1 (5 bases). CDR3 size: 13 residues. V lost 8 bases and J 5 bases, leaving 12 bases between the germline ends. Germline CDR1 is LNHDA and CDR2 is SQIVND (reference sequence). The CDR3 region is CASEERGNEKLFF. The CDR3 DNA sequence: TGTGCCAGTGAGGAAAGGGGAAATGAAAAACTGTTTTTT.

The rearrangement links TRBV2 to TRBJ2-2, with D hard to call. The germline gives CDR1 SNHLY, CDR2 FYNNEI. CDR3 length equals 11 residues. V was shortened by 5 bases and J by 8 bases, with 6 bases between the two germline ends. For the CDR3, the DNA is TGTGCCAGCAGTTTAGAAGGGGAGCTGTTTTTT. Translated: CASSLEGELFF.

The genes are TRBV6-1 and TRBJ1-1; D is perhaps TRBD1 (5 bases). The germline V and J ends were trimmed by 3 bases and 10 bases, with 9 bases remaining between them. Germline loops: CDR1 MNHNS, CDR2 SASEGT. The CDR3 runs to 11 residues. The CDR3 DNA reads TGTGCCAGCAGTGACCAGGGAGGAGCTTTCTTT. It yields the protein CASSDQGGAFF.